This paragraph covers one TCR beta chain sequence. The data were taken from a study of blood T cell repertoires in COVID-19. Trimming removed 0 bases at V and 2 bases at J, with 8 bases between. Looked up from germline, CDR1 is LGHNA and CDR2 is YNFKEQ. The CDR3 spans 14 residues. TCRdb's copy holds only in-frame clones and misses some; the assay was immunoSEQ multiplex PCR. The sample lists 85,000 to 100,000 clones, about 78% seen once, with approximately 8.2% in the top ten. This receptor was taken from a man in his fifties or sixties who had recovered from COVID-19. What was sequenced was peripheral blood. This chain connects TRBV4-2 to TRBJ2-7; TRBD2 is a possible D gene (6 bases). The CDR3, as DNA: TGTGCCAGCAGCCAAGACGCGGGGCCCTACGAGCAGTACTTC. Protein sequence: CASSQDAGPYEQYF.